These 26 T cell receptor beta chains share one sample of origin, sequenced in a study of early stage breast cancer tumors. Produced via immunoSEQ multiplex PCR; TCRdb's table is partial and in-frame only. The sample lists approximately 9,500 clones; roughly 70% were seen once. Sequenced sample: breast tumor tissue. These receptors were collected from a person aged 50-59 years with breast cancer.

This clone appeared a single time. The CDR3: CASSRGPTNTDTQYF. CDR3 DNA sequence: TGCGCCAGCAGCCGGGGACCCACTAACACAGATACGCAGTATTTT. V usage is TRBV4-1 and J usage is TRBJ2-3; D might be TRBD1 or TRBD2, each matching 5 bases. The germline V and J ends were trimmed by 4 bases and 2 bases, with 13 bases remaining between them. This CDR3 comprises 15 residues. Germline CDR1 MGHRA, CDR2 YSYEKL.

This clone is medium-sized in the sample. CDR3 DNA: TGTGCCAGCAGTTACGGGGCGGGGCAAAGGGGCTACACCTTC. Translated, it gives CASSYGAGQRGYTF. The chain has TRBV28 and TRBJ1-2; D is possibly TRBD1 (5 bases). The V end was cut by 4 bases, the J end by 8 bases, with 17 bases between. This CDR3 comprises 14 residues. The germline gives CDR1 MDHEN, CDR2 SYDVKM.

Of note for this clone: Mismatch with germline at one junction end may stem from a read error. This chain links TRBV6-6 with TRBJ2-2; D gene uncertain. The CDR3 length is 13 residues. CDR1 is MNHNY, CDR2 SVGAGI, per germline (reference sequence). CDR3 nucleotides: TGTGCCGGCAGTACTACCGACACCGGGGAGCTGTTTTTT. It translates to CAGSTTDTGELFF.

This clone was detected only a few times. This chain links TRBV27 with TRBJ2-7, with 7 nucleotides matching TRBD1. J gave up 6 bases and V 3 bases, and 8 bases lay outside the gene matches. The CDR3 has 14 residues. Germline V gene lookup returns CDR1 MNHEY and CDR2 SMNVEV (reference sequence). CDR3 sequence: CASSLETGKSEQYF. The CDR3 DNA follows: TGTGCCAGCAGTTTGGAGACAGGGAAGTCCGAGCAGTACTTC.

This clone was detected only a few times. A read error may account for a junction end that differs from germline. The rearrangement uses TRBV20-1 and TRBJ2-7; D is unclear. This CDR3 has 9 residues. Germline V gene lookup returns CDR1 DFQATT and CDR2 SNEGSKA (reference sequence). For the CDR3, the DNA is TGCAGTGCTAGATACCGTCGGTGGTTT. Translated: CSARYRRWF.

This chain's CDR3 is CASSFGTGDSYEQYF. CDR3 bases: TGTGCCAGCAGCTTTGGGACAGGGGATAGTTACGAGCAGTACTTC. This chain links TRBV7-3 with TRBJ2-7; 10 bases align to TRBD1. CDR3 length equals 15 residues. V was clipped by 3 bases and J by 4 bases; unmatched bases: 6. Germline CDR1 SGHTA, CDR2 FQGTGA. The variable domain in full, completed from reference TRBV7-3 and TRBJ2-7, reads GAGVSQTPSNKVTEKGKYVELRCDPISGHTALYWYRQSLGQGPEFLIYFQGTGAADDSGLPNDRFFAVRPEGSVSTLKIQRTERGDSAVYLCASSFGTGDSYEQYFGPGTRLTVT.

This clone turned up a few times. The V and J genes are TRBV28 and TRBJ2-5; D is unclear. V lost 7 bases and J 3 bases, leaving 18 bases between the germline ends. CDR3 length: 15 amino acids. Germline loops: CDR1 MDHEN, CDR2 SYDVKM. The CDR3 loop reads CASTNLGVPEETQYF. CDR3 nucleotide sequence: TGTGCCAGCACGAATTTAGGCGTACCTGAAGAGACCCAGTACTTC.

V usage is TRBV2 and J usage is TRBJ1-4; no definite D call. This CDR3 spans 14 amino acids. The germline V gene encodes CDR1 SNHLY and CDR2 FYNNEI. Deletions cut 0 bases from V and 7 bases from J, with 9 bases between. The CDR3 coding sequence is TGTGCCAGCAGTGAAGCGGGTGTGATTGAAAAACTGTTTTTT. The encoded protein is CASSEAGVIEKLFF.

This chain joins TRBV29-1 and TRBJ2-7; 7 bases are a match to TRBD1. The length of the CDR3 is 10 residues. Trimming at V came to 5 bases and at J to 6 bases, leaving 1 base not matched to a gene. In germline, CDR1 is SQVTM, CDR2 ANQGSEA. The CDR3 coding sequence is TGCAGCGTTTGGACAGGCGAGCAGTACTTC. Translated: CSVWTGEQYF.

The chain combines TRBV7-2 with TRBJ1-5; D remains unclear. The V and J ends lost 1 base and 6 bases respectively, with 13 bases between them. The germline V gene encodes CDR1 SGHTA and CDR2 FQGNSA. The CDR3 consists of 15 residues. The DNA for the CDR3 is TGTGCCAGCAGCTTAGGGAGGTGGGGTACTCAGCCCCAGCATTTT. Translation gives CASSLGRWGTQPQHF.

The sample holds a few counts of this clone. For the CDR3, the DNA is TGTGCCAGCTCCGACAGGGGAGACTACACCTTC. Its translation: CASSDRGDYTF. This rearrangement joins TRBV18 to TRBJ1-2; 8 bases fit TRBD1. This CDR3 region has 11 residues. Trimming cost V 6 bases and J 10 bases; bases outside gene matches: 4. Germline V gene sequence: CDR1 KGHSH, CDR2 LQKENI. The full variable domain, rest sourced from reference TRBV18 and TRBJ1-2, is NAGVMQNPRHLVRRRGQEARLRCSPMKGHSHVYWYRQLPEEGLKFMVYLQKENIIDESGMPKERFSAEFPKEGPSILRIQQVVRGDSAAYFCASSDRGDYTFGSGTRLTVV.

Here the CDR3 DNA reads TGTGCCTGGACAGGGACGGGATACGAGCAGTACTTC. It is translated as CAWTGTGYEQYF. The J gene is TRBJ2-7, the V gene TRBV30; D possibly uses TRBD1 or TRBD2 (5 bases each). Germline V gene sequence: CDR1 GTSNPN, CDR2 SVGIG (reference sequence). The V gene lost 4 bases and the J gene lost 4 bases, with 11 bases spanning the gap. The CDR3 runs 12 residues.

This clone was counted between two and nine times. V gene TRBV5-6 combines with J gene TRBJ1-1; TRBD1 matches at 9 bases. Germline loops: CDR1 SGHDT, CDR2 YYEEEE. This CDR3 is built from 15 residues. The V gene end was trimmed by 4 bases and the J gene end by 3 bases; junction bases not matched to a gene: 7. The CDR3 spells CASSRGGDRDTEAFF. CDR3 in DNA: TGTGCCAGCAGCCGGGGGGGGGACAGGGACACTGAAGCTTTCTTT.

The chain uses TRBV6-1 and TRBJ2-3; 8 bases map to TRBD2. The germline V gene has CDR1 MNHNS and CDR2 SASEGT. The CDR3 spans 15 residues. J was trimmed by 2 bases and V by 7 bases; bases with no gene match: 8. This chain's CDR3 is CASKAWRGVTDTQYF. The CDR3 DNA reads as TGTGCCAGCAAGGCATGGCGGGGGGTCACAGATACGCAGTATTTT.

The chain combines TRBV7-9 with TRBJ2-1; D may be TRBD2 (5 bases). In germline, CDR1 is SEHNR, CDR2 FQNEAQ (reference sequence). The V gene lost 5 bases and the J gene lost 8 bases, with 10 bases spanning the gap. This CDR3 contains 12 residues. The CDR3 here is CASSRTGDEQFF. CDR3 DNA: TGTGCCAGCAGCCGGACCGGGGATGAGCAGTTCTTC.

The rearrangement links TRBV5-4 to TRBJ2-3; tentative D call: TRBD1 (5 bases). CDR1 is SGHNT and CDR2 is YYREEE in the germline V gene (reference sequence). This CDR3 contains 13 residues. The V gene lost 4 bases and the J gene lost 2 bases, with 8 bases spanning the gap. The CDR3 region has the DNA TGTGCCAGCAGCCCCAGGGACACAGATACGCAGTATTTT. This codes for CASSPRDTDTQYF.

DNA for the CDR3: TGTGCCACCAGCAGAGCGGGAGCGGGAAAGAATGAGCAGTTCTTC. Its protein is CATSRAGAGKNEQFF. The chain carries TRBV15 and TRBJ2-1, with TRBD2 identical over 7 bases. The CDR3 has 15 amino acids. V was clipped by 1 base and J by 7 bases; unmatched bases: 7. Looked up from germline, CDR1 is LNHNV and CDR2 is YYDKDF (reference sequence).

J is TRBJ2-2 and V is TRBV7-6; D may be TRBD1 or TRBD2 (5 bases each). This CDR3 has 16 residues. The V end was cut by 1 base, the J end by 7 bases, with 16 bases between. Per germline, CDR1 SGHVS and CDR2 FNYEAQ. CDR3 DNA sequence: TGTGCCAGCAGCTTAGAGGTTTCCGGGGCGGTCGGGGAGCTGTTTTTT. Translating gives CASSLEVSGAVGELFF.

The J gene is TRBJ2-6, the V gene TRBV28; D ambiguous. Trimming cost V 3 bases and J 0 bases, with 15 bases left between them. Germline V gene data show CDR1 as MDHEN and CDR2 as SYDVKM. The CDR3 has 18 residues. CDR3 protein: CASSFSPYQSSGANVLTF. The CDR3 DNA follows: TGTGCCAGCAGTTTTTCCCCTTACCAGAGCTCTGGGGCCAACGTCCTGACTTTC.

CDR3 bases: TGTGCCAGCAGCCCCGGGGGAGGGGCGTTTCTGGCAGATACGCAGTATTTT. Translated, it gives CASSPGGGAFLADTQYF. The V and J genes are TRBV7-2 and TRBJ2-3; 7 bases map to TRBD2. The CDR3 runs 17 residues. Germline CDR1 SGHTA, CDR2 FQGNSA. J was trimmed by 4 bases and V by 5 bases; bases with no gene match: 15.

The rearrangement joins TRBV6-6 to TRBJ2-2; D remains unclear. Trimming removed 4 bases from V and 6 bases from J, with 3 bases in between. The CDR3 length is 11 residues. Germline assignment: CDR1 MNHNY and CDR2 SVGAGI (reference sequence). The CDR3 spells CASSFAGELFF. In DNA, the CDR3 is TGTGCCAGCAGTTTTGCCGGGGAGCTGTTTTTT.

The chain uses TRBV4-3 and TRBJ2-1, with 9 bases that match TRBD2. Germline V lookup: CDR1 LGHNA, CDR2 YSLEER. The V gene end was trimmed by 0 bases and the J gene end by 3 bases; junction bases not matched to a gene: 9. The CDR3 is 18 residues long. The CDR3 loop is CASSQDAVAGDLYNEQFF. The CDR3 DNA follows: TGCGCCAGCAGCCAAGATGCGGTAGCGGGGGACCTCTACAATGAGCAGTTCTTC.

The V gene is TRBV9, the J gene TRBJ1-3; TRBD1 matches at 9 bases. Germline assignment: CDR1 SGDLS and CDR2 YYNGEE. This CDR3 spans 14 amino acids. The J segment lost 7 bases and the V segment lost 0 bases, leaving 2 bases of the junction unmatched. CDR3 residues: CASSVAGTGNTIYF. The CDR3 DNA reads TGTGCCAGCAGCGTAGCCGGGACAGGGAACACCATATATTTT.

This chain connects TRBV7-2 to TRBJ1-5; D is undetermined. Germline assignment: CDR1 SGHTA and CDR2 FQGNSA. The CDR3 has 13 amino acids. V was pared by 1 base and J by 5 bases, with 6 bases between. For the CDR3, the DNA is TGTGCCAGCAGCTTAGTCCCGGATCAGCCCCAGCATTTT. This sequence encodes CASSLVPDQPQHF.

This clone was recorded a few times. The rearrangement uses TRBV7-2 and TRBJ2-1; D perhaps matches TRBD2 (6 bases). The CDR3 runs to 16 residues. The V end was cut by 1 base, the J end by 3 bases, with 13 bases between. The germline V gene has CDR1 SGHTA and CDR2 FQGNSA. The CDR3 protein is CASSLGQAGNYNEQFF. The CDR3 nucleotides are TGTGCCAGCAGCTTAGGTCAGGCGGGGAACTACAATGAGCAGTTCTTC.

V gene TRBV11-3 combines with J gene TRBJ1-2; D gene unclear. The V end lost 1 base, the J end lost 2 bases, and 11 bases lay between the germline ends. The CDR3 is 15 amino acids. Germline-derived CDR1 and CDR2 are SGHNT and YENEEA. In DNA form, the CDR3 reads TGTGCCAGCAGCTTAGCTTATGCCGGGAACTATGGCTACACCTTC. It is translated as CASSLAYAGNYGYTF.